One and the same sample provided the 26 T cell receptor beta chains below, sequenced in a study of blood T cell repertoires in COVID-19. Some clones are missing from TCRdb's copy, which holds only in-frame ones; the method was immunoSEQ multiplex PCR. The profile shows about 57,000 clones, about 90% of them singletons. The specimen was peripheral blood. The receptor source for this set is a human donor in a cohort sampled during active COVID-19.

This chain uses TRBV5-1 with TRBJ2-1; 10 bases are a match to TRBD2. Trimming cost V 6 bases and J 6 bases; bases outside gene matches: 9. In germline, CDR1 is SGHRS, CDR2 YFSETQ. The CDR3 has 15 residues. CDR3 sequence: CASTPPGTSVNEQFF. CDR3 DNA sequence: TGCGCCAGCACTCCCCCCGGGACTAGCGTCAATGAGCAGTTCTTC.

CDR3 bases: TGTGCCAGCTCACATGGGAGCGGGAGGTATGATGAGCAGTTCTTC. It specifies CASSHGSGRYDEQFF. The chain carries TRBV18 and TRBJ2-1; 9 bases agree with TRBD2. Germline assignment: CDR1 KGHSH and CDR2 LQKENI. This CDR3 contains 15 residues. The J segment lost 8 bases and the V segment lost 4 bases, leaving 9 bases of the junction unmatched.

This sequence joins TRBV27 and TRBJ2-3; D uncertain. This CDR3 region has 11 residues. CDR1 is MNHEY and CDR2 is SMNVEV in the germline V gene (reference sequence). Trimming cost V 7 bases and J 6 bases, with 8 bases left between them. The CDR3 reads CASKLLDTQYF. The CDR3 bases are TGTGCCAGCAAACTCCTGGATACGCAGTATTTT.

This clone was seen a few times. The J gene is TRBJ2-1, the V gene TRBV20-1; 8 bases agree with TRBD2. Germline V CDR1 and CDR2: DFQATT, SNEGSKA (reference sequence). The CDR3 has 14 amino acids. Trimming removed 3 bases from V and 7 bases from J; junction bases left unmatched: 8. CDR3 amino acids: CSASLRGVSNEQFF. CDR3 nucleotide sequence: TGCAGTGCTAGTTTGCGGGGGGTTTCGAATGAGCAGTTCTTC.

The chain carries TRBV7-8 and TRBJ1-2; 8 nucleotides line up with TRBD1. The length of the CDR3 is 15 residues. V was clipped by 5 bases and J by 0 bases; unmatched bases: 5. Germline-derived CDR1 and CDR2 are SGHVS and FQNEAQ. The CDR3 reads CASSPWTGTNYGYTF. CDR3 nucleotide sequence: TGTGCCAGCAGCCCATGGACAGGGACTAACTATGGCTACACCTTC.

The chain carries TRBV5-4 and TRBJ1-3; 9 nucleotides match TRBD1. Trimming cost V 5 bases and J 0 bases; bases outside gene matches: 3. Germline-derived CDR1 and CDR2 are SGHNT and YYREEE (reference sequence). The CDR3 spans 15 residues. This chain's CDR3 is CASSLTGGSGNTIYF. The CDR3, as DNA: TGTGCCAGCAGTCTGACAGGGGGCTCTGGAAACACCATATATTTT.

The chain uses TRBV9 and TRBJ2-1, with TRBD2 matching over 10 bases. J gave up 4 bases and V 4 bases, and 8 bases lay outside the gene matches. The V gene's germline CDR1 is SGDLS and CDR2 YYNGEE. The CDR3 sequence is 16 residues long. DNA for the CDR3: TGTGCCAGCAGCTTAAAACGGACTAGCGGTTACAATGAGCAGTTCTTC. Protein: CASSLKRTSGYNEQFF.

The rearrangement uses TRBV7-8 and TRBJ2-2; D ambiguous. The CDR3 runs to 13 residues. Germline lookup yields CDR1 SGHVS and CDR2 FQNEAQ. With 5 bases removed from V and 4 bases from J, the gap between germline ends came to 8 bases. CDR3 in amino acids: CASSNKITGELFF. The CDR3, as DNA: TGTGCCAGCAGCAACAAAATCACCGGGGAGCTGTTTTTT.

The CDR3 reads CSVVVTGGSREKLFF. The CDR3 DNA is TGCAGCGTTGTAGTGACAGGGGGATCGAGGGAAAAACTGTTTTTT. The rearrangement uses TRBV29-1 and TRBJ1-4, with 9 bases aligning to TRBD1. With V trimmed by 4 bases and J by 8 bases, 11 bases remained unmatched. Germline V lookup: CDR1 SQVTM, CDR2 ANQGSEA. This CDR3 region has 15 residues.

The V gene is TRBV7-9, the J gene TRBJ2-7, with 8 bases aligning to TRBD1. The CDR3 totals 14 residues. Per the germline V gene, CDR1 is SEHNR and CDR2 is FQNEAQ (reference sequence). V gave up 5 bases and J gave up 3 bases; unmatched junction bases: 6. The CDR3 DNA sequence: TGTGCCAGCAGCCTGGGACAGGTGATCTACGAGCAGTACTTC. Translated: CASSLGQVIYEQYF.

This chain connects TRBV6-4 to TRBJ2-2; TRBD1 might be the D (6 bases). Germline CDR1 and CDR2: MRHNA and SNTAGT. V was trimmed by 7 bases and J by 6 bases, leaving 21 bases between them. CDR3 size: 16 residues. The CDR3: CASTIRNRVDAGELFF. The CDR3 nucleotides read TGTGCCAGCACCATCAGGAACAGGGTAGACGCCGGGGAGCTGTTTTTT.

This clone was recorded once. The chain has TRBV18 and TRBJ1-3; possibly TRBD1 for D (6 bases). The germline CDR1 and CDR2 sequences are KGHSH and LQKENI. CDR3 length: 17 amino acids. V gave up 3 bases and J gave up 0 bases, with 15 bases separating them. CDR3 nucleotide sequence: TGTGCCAGCTCACCGCTTGACAGGTCAGCCTCTGGAAACACCATATATTTT. This translates into CASSPLDRSASGNTIYF.

The chain couples TRBV18 to TRBJ1-2; 7 nucleotides match TRBD1. The CDR3 is 14 residues long. The germline gives CDR1 KGHSH, CDR2 LQKENI. With V trimmed by 3 bases and J by 5 bases, 6 bases remained unmatched. CDR3 region: CASSPQGVSYGYTF. For the CDR3, the DNA is TGTGCCAGCTCACCGCAGGGGGTGAGTTATGGCTACACCTTC.

V usage is TRBV28 and J usage is TRBJ1-6; TRBD1 aligns across 7 bases. The CDR3 is 14 amino acids. Germline CDR1 MDHEN, CDR2 SYDVKM. The junction had 13 bases not matched to a gene; V was cut back by 11 bases and J by 9 bases. The CDR3 reads CAGRAGGISSPLHF. The CDR3 DNA follows: TGTGCCGGGCGGGCAGGGGGAATCAGTTCACCCCTCCACTTT.

The chain combines TRBV29-1 with TRBJ2-6; tentatively, D is TRBD1 (5 bases). The CDR3 length is 15 residues. Germline assignment: CDR1 SQVTM and CDR2 ANQGSEA. The germline V and J ends were trimmed by 3 bases and 2 bases, with 11 bases remaining between them. This CDR3 is CSVDPGLAGANVLTF. In DNA, the CDR3 is TGCAGCGTTGACCCAGGGCTAGCTGGGGCCAACGTCCTGACTTTC.

This clone was recorded once. The J gene is TRBJ1-4, the V gene TRBV19; 9 positions match TRBD1. The junction had 6 bases not matched to a gene; V was cut back by 5 bases and J by 5 bases. Per the germline V gene, CDR1 is LNHDA and CDR2 is SQIVND (reference sequence). This CDR3 has 15 residues. The DNA for the CDR3 is TGTGCCAGTAGTTTCCAAGGGACAGGGAATGAAAAACTGTTTTTT. Its translation: CASSFQGTGNEKLFF.

CDR3 nucleotide sequence: TGTGCCAGCAGCCCGGGAGGACAGGGGGTAACTAATGAAAAACTGTTTTTT. Translated, it gives CASSPGGQGVTNEKLFF. The rearrangement joins TRBV5-4 to TRBJ1-4, with 10 bases fitting TRBD1. The CDR3 sequence is 17 residues long. The V gene's germline CDR1 is SGHNT and CDR2 YYREEE (reference sequence). J was trimmed by 1 base and V by 4 bases; bases with no gene match: 7.

The V gene is TRBV7-9, the J gene TRBJ2-5, with D possibly being TRBD2 (5 bases). This CDR3 is built from 15 residues. Germline V gene data show CDR1 as SEHNR and CDR2 as FQNEAQ (reference sequence). Trimming cost V 8 bases and J 2 bases, with 18 bases left between them. In DNA form, the CDR3 reads TGTGCCAGCCGGGCCGGGGAGCGTTATCAAGAGACCCAGTACTTC. It is translated as CASRAGERYQETQYF.

The chain carries TRBV7-8 and TRBJ2-5; 9 bases are a match to TRBD2. Unmatched junction bases numbered 20, after V lost 5 bases and J lost 4 bases. CDR1 is SGHVS, CDR2 FQNEAQ, per germline. There are 19 residues in the CDR3. CDR3 sequence: CASSPLARSAGGFGETQYF. The CDR3 bases are TGTGCCAGCAGCCCCCTTGCGCGATCGGCGGGGGGGTTTGGAGAGACCCAGTACTTC.

As for this clone: The sample carries other DNA sequences with the same CDR3. The CDR3 nucleotides are TGTGCCAGCAGTGAAGCGCGGGAGACCCAGTACTTC. Encoded protein: CASSEARETQYF. The V gene is TRBV6-1, the J gene TRBJ2-5; the D is unclear. With 0 bases removed from V and 5 bases from J, the gap between germline ends came to 4 bases. Germline V gives CDR1 MNHNS, CDR2 SASEGT. This CDR3 has 12 residues.

The chain uses TRBV12-3 or TRBV12-4 and TRBJ1-1; D is unclear. The CDR3 runs 12 residues. Trimming shortened V by 1 base and J by 11 bases, and 11 bases separated the two germline ends. The CDR3 here is CASSLVPFTAFF. The CDR3 coding sequence is TGTGCCAGCAGTTTAGTCCCATTTACTGCTTTCTTT.

The V call is TRBV20-1, the J call TRBJ2-1; 10 bases fit TRBD2. This CDR3 spans 17 amino acids. Per the germline V gene, CDR1 is DFQATT and CDR2 is SNEGSKA (reference sequence). Losses at the gene ends were 3 bases for V and 7 bases for J; bases not matched to a gene: 15. CDR3 nucleotides: TGCAGTGCTAGTAAACGCCTAGCGGGGGCTGTTGGGAATGAGCAGTTCTTC. This sequence encodes CSASKRLAGAVGNEQFF.

The chain has TRBV5-5 and TRBJ2-7; TRBD1 aligns across 9 bases. There are 15 residues in the CDR3. The V segment lost 0 bases and the J segment 4 bases; nucleotides outside the gene matches: 5. The V gene's germline CDR1 is SGHKS and CDR2 YYEKEE (reference sequence). The CDR3 DNA follows: TGTGCCAGCAGCTTGGAGGGACAGGGAATGTACGAGCAGTACTTC. Amino acids: CASSLEGQGMYEQYF.

V is TRBV5-1 and J is TRBJ2-7; weak D call: TRBD2 (6 bases). The germline V and J ends were trimmed by 0 bases and 2 bases, with 15 bases remaining between them. CDR3 size: 16 residues. The germline CDR1 and CDR2 sequences are SGHRS and YFSETQ. The CDR3 here is CASSLAPGTQTYEQYF. The CDR3 nucleotides are TGCGCCAGCAGCTTGGCTCCCGGGACTCAAACCTACGAGCAGTACTTC.

V gene TRBV7-8 combines with J gene TRBJ1-6; 9 nucleotides align to TRBD1. CDR1 is SGHVS, CDR2 FQNEAQ, per germline. Trimming at V came to 2 bases and at J to 10 bases, leaving 6 bases not matched to a gene. The CDR3 length is 15 residues. For the CDR3, the DNA is TGTGCCAGCAGCTTAATAGGACAGGGGCAATCACCCCTCCACTTT. Its translation is CASSLIGQGQSPLHF.

The V call is TRBV18, the J call TRBJ1-4; no firm D call. CDR3 length: 15 residues. V was trimmed by 2 bases and J by 4 bases, leaving 11 bases between them. The germline V gene encodes CDR1 KGHSH and CDR2 LQKENI. In DNA form, the CDR3 reads TGTGCCAGCTCACCAGGTAGAGGACTTAATGAAAAACTGTTTTTT. This encodes CASSPGRGLNEKLFF.